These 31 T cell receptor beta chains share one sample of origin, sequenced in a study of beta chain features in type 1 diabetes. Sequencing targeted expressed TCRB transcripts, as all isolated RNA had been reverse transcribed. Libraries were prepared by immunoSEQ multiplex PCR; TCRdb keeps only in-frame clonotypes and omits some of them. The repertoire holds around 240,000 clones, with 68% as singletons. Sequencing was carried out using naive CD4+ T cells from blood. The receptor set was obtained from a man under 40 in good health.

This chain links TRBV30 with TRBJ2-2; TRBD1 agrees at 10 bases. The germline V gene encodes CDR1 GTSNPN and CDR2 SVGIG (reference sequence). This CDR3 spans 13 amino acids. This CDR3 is CARGQGVTGELFF. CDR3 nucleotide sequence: TGTGCTCGTGGACAGGGGGTCACCGGGGAGCTGTTTTTT.

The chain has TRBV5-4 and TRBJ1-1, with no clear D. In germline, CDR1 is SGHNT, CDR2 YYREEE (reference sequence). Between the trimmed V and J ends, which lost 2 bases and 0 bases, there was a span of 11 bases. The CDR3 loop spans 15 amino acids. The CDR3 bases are TGTGCCAGCAGCTTCACGGCCACAATGAACACTGAAGCTTTCTTT. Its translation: CASSFTATMNTEAFF.

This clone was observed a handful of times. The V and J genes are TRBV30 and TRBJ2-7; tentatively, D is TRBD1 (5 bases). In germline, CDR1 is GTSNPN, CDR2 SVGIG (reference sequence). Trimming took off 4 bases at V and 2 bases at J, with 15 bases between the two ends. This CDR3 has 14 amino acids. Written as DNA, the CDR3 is TGTGCCTGGACCCCCTCAGCAGGGCCCTACGAGCAGTACTTC. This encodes CAWTPSAGPYEQYF.

CDR3 nucleotide sequence: TGTGCCAGCAGATCGGGGGCCTACGAGCAGTACTTC. Residues: CASRSGAYEQYF. V gene TRBV28 combines with J gene TRBJ2-7; TRBD2 might be the D (6 bases). This CDR3 has 12 residues. CDR1 is MDHEN and CDR2 is SYDVKM in the germline V gene. With 6 bases removed from V and 2 bases from J, the gap between germline ends came to 8 bases.

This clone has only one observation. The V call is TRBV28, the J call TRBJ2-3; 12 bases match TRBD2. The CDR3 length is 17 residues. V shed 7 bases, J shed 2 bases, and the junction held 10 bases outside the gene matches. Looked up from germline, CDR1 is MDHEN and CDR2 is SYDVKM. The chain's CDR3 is CASNKPGLAGLTDTQYF. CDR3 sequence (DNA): TGTGCCAGCAACAAACCGGGACTAGCGGGCCTCACAGATACGCAGTATTTT.

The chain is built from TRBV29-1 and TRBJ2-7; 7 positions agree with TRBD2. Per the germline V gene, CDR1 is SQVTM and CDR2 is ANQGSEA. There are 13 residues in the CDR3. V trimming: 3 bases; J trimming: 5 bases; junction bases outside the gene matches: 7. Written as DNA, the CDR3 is TGCAGCGTTGAGGGGTTGGGAGGGCACGAGCAGTACTTC. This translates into CSVEGLGGHEQYF.

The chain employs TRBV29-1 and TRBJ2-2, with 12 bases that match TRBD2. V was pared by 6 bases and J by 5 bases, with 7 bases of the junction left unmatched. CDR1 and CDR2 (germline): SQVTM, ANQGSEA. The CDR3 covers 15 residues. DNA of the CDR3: TGCAGCGTGCCGACTAGCGGGAGTGTGACCGGGGAGCTGTTTTTT. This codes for CSVPTSGSVTGELFF.

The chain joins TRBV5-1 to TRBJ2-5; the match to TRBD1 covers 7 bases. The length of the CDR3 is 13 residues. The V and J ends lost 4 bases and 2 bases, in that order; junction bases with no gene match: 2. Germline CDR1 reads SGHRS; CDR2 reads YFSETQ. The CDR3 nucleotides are TGCGCCAGCAGCATGGGACAGCAAGAGACCCAGTACTTC. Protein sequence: CASSMGQQETQYF. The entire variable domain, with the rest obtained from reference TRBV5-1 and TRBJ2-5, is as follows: KAGVTQTPRYLIKTRGQQVTLSCSPISGHRSVSWYQQTPGQGLQFLFEYFSETQRNKGNFPGRFSGRQFSNSRSEMNVSTLELGDSALYLCASSMGQQETQYFGPGTRLLVL.

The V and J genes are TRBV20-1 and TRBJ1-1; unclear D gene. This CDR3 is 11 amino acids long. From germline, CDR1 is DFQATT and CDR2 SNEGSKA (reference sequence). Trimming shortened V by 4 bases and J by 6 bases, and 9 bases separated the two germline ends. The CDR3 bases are TGCAGTGCTACCCCGTTTTCTGAAGCTTTCTTT. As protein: CSATPFSEAFF.

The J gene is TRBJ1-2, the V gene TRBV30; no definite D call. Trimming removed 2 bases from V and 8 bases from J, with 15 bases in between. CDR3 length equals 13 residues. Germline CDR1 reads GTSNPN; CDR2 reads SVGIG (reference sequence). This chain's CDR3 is CAWSITAILGYTF. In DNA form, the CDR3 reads TGTGCCTGGAGTATAACAGCTATCTTGGGCTACACCTTC.

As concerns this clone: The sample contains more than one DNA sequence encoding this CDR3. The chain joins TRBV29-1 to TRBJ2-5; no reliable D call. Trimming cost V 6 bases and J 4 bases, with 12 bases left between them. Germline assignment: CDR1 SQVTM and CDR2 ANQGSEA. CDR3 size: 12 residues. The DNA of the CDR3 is TGCAGCGTCTTCTTGGGTGGAGAGACCCAGTACTTC. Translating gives CSVFLGGETQYF.

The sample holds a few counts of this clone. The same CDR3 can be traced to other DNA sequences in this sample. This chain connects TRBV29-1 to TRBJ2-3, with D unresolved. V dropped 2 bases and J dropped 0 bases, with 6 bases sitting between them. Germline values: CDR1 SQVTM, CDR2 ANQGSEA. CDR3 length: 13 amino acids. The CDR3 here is CSVEIGSTDTQYF. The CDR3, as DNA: TGCAGCGTTGAAATAGGAAGCACAGATACGCAGTATTTT.

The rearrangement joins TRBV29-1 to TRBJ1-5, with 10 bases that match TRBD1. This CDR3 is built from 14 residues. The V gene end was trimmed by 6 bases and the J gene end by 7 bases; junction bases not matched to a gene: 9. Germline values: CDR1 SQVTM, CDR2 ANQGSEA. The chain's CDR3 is CSVVDRGLDQPQHF. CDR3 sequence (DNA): TGCAGCGTAGTCGACAGGGGGCTCGACCAGCCCCAGCATTTT.

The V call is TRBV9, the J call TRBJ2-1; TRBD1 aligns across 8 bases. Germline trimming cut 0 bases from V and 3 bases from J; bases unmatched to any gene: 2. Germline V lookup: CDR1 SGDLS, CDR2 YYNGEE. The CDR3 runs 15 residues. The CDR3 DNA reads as TGTGCCAGCAGCGTAGGGACAGGGATCTACAATGAGCAGTTCTTC. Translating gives CASSVGTGIYNEQFF. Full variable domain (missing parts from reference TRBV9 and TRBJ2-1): DSGVTQTPKHLITATGQRVTLRCSPRSGDLSVYWYQQSLDQGLQFLIQYYNGEERAKGNILERFSAQQFPDLHSELNLSSLELGDSALYFCASSVGTGIYNEQFFGPGTRLTVL.

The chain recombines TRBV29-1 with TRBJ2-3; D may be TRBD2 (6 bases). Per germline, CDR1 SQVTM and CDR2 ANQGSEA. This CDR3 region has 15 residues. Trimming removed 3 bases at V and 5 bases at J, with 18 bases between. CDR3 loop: CSVDGGMISGDTQYF. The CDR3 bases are TGCAGCGTTGATGGCGGGATGATTTCTGGAGATACGCAGTATTTT.

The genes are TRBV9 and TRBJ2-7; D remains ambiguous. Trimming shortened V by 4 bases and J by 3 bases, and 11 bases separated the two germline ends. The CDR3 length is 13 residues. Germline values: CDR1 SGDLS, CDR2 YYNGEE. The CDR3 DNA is TGTGCCAGCAGCCCCCAGCGAGGCTACGAGCAGTACTTC. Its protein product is CASSPQRGYEQYF.

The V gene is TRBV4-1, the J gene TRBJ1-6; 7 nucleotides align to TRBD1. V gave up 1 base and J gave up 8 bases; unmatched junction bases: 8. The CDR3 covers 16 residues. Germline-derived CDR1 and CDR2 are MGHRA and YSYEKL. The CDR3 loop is CASSQGRDRRDSPLHF. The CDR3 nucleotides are TGCGCCAGCAGCCAAGGAAGGGACAGAAGAGATTCACCCCTCCACTTT.

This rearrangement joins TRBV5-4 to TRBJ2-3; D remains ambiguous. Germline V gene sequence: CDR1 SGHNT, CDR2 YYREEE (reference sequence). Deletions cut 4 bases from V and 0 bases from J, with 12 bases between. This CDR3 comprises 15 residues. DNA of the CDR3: TGTGCCAGCAGCCCTTACAGTCTCAGCACAGATACGCAGTATTTT. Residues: CASSPYSLSTDTQYF.

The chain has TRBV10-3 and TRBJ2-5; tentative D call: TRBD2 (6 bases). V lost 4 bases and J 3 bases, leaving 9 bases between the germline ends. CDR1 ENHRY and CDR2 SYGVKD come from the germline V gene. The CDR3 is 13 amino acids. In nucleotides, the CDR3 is TGTGCCATCAGTGGACTAGGAGAAGAGACCCAGTACTTC. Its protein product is CAISGLGEETQYF.

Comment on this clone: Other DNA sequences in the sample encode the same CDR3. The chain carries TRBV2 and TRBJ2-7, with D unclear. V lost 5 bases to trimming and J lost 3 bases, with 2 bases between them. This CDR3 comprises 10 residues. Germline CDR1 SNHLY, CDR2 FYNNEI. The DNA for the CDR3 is TGTGCCAGCAGTAACTACGAGCAGTACTTC. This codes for CASSNYEQYF.

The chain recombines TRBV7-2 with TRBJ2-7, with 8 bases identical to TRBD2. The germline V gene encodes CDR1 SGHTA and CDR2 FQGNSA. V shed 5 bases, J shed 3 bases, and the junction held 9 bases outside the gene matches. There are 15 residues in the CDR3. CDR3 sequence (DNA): TGTGCCAGCAGCCTCGGATCACTAGCGGTCTACGAGCAGTACTTC. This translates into CASSLGSLAVYEQYF. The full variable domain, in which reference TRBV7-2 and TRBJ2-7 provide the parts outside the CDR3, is GAGVSQSPSNKVTEKGKDVELRCDPISGHTALYWYRQSLGQGLEFLIYFQGNSAPDKSGLPSDRFSAERTGGSVSTLTIQRTQQEDSAVYLCASSLGSLAVYEQYFGPGTRLTVT.

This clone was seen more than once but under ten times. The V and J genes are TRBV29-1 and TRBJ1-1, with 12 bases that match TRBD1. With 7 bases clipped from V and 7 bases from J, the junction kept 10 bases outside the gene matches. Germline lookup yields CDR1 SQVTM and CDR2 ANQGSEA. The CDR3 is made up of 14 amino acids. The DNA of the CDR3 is TGCAGCGCCAACCGGGACAGGGGGCTTGGTGAAGCTTTCTTT. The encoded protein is CSANRDRGLGEAFF.

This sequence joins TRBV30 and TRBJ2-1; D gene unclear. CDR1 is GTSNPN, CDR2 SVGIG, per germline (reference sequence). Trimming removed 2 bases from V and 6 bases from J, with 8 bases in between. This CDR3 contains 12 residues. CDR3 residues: CAWSPGPNEQFF. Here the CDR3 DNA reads TGTGCCTGGAGTCCCGGGCCCAATGAGCAGTTCTTC.

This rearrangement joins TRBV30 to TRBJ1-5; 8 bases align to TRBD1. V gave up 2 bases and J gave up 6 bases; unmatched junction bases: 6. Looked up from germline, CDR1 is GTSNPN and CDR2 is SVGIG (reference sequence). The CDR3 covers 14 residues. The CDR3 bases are TGTGCCTGGAGTAACAGGGGGGGAGGTCAGCCCCAGCATTTT. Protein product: CAWSNRGGGQPQHF.

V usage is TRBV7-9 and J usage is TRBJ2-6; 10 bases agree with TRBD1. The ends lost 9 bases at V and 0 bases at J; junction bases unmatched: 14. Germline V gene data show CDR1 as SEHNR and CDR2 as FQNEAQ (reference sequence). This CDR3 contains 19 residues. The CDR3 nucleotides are TGTGCCAGGTCCAATGCCCCCGGGACAGGGGCCTCTGGGGCCAACGTCCTGACTTTC. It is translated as CARSNAPGTGASGANVLTF.

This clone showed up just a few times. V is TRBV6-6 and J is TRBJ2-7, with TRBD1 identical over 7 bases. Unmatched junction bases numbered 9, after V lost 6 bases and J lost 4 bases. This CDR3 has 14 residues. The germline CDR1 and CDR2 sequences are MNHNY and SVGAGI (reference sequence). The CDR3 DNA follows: TGTGCCAGCAGGAACACAGGGGTCGGGTACGAGCAGTACTTC. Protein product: CASRNTGVGYEQYF.

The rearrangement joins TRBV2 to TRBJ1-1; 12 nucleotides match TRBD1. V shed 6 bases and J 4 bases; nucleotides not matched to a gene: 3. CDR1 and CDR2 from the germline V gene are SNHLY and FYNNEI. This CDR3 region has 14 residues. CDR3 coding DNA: TGTGCCAGCAGGGGACAGGGGGCGGGCACTGAAGCTTTCTTT. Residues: CASRGQGAGTEAFF.

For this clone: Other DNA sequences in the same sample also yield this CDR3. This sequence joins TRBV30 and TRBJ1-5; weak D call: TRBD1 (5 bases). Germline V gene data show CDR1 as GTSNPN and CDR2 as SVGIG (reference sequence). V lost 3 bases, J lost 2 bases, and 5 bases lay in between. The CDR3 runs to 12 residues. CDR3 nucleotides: TGTGCCTGGAGCAGGGGCAATCAGCCCCAGCATTTT. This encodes CAWSRGNQPQHF.

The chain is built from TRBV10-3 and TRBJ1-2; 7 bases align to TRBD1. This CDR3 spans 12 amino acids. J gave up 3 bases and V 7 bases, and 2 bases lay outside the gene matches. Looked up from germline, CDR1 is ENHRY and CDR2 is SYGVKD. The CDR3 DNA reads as TGTGCCATCACCGGGACAGACTATGGCTACACCTTC. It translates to CAITGTDYGYTF.

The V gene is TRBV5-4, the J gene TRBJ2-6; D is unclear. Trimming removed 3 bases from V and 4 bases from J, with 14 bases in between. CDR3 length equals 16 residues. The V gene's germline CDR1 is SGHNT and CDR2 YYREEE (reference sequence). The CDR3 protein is CASSSQVGSGANVLTF. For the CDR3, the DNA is TGTGCCAGCAGCTCCCAAGTAGGGTCCGGGGCCAACGTCCTGACTTTC.

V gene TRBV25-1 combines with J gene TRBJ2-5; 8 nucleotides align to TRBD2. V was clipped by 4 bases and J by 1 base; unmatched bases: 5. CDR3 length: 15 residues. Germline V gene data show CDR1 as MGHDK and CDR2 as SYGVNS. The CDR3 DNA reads TGTGCCAGCAGTGGGAGCGGGGGTGCCCAAGAGACCCAGTACTTC. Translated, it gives CASSGSGGAQETQYF.